This TCR beta chain came from a study of vaccination and CD4 T cells after COVID-19. Study background: PCR on nasal swabs identified SARS-CoV-2 in convalescent patients, of whom roughly 9 were mild and one severe. Six men and four women formed the convalescents, two being Hispanic. Investigators took post-vaccine samples a median approximately 72 days after dose two, within a range of 14 to 241.

This sample's treatment: approximately 10-day PBMC culture with coronavirus spike peptide pools or control peptides (ViraFEST assay). ViraFEST used peptide pools to expand antigen-specific T cells before TCR sequencing. V was pared by 2 bases and J by 2 bases, with 7 bases between. This CDR3 spans 13 amino acids. From germline, CDR1 is MNHNS and CDR2 SASEGT. Regarding this clonotype: Its antigen is as yet unknown.

Sequence data for DNA of cultured CD4+ T cells were generated by the Oncomine TCR Beta short-read assay. TCRdb processed the PCR reads anew with MiXCR; each CDR3 protein has one entry. The top ten hold around 20% of the sample, which has 14,000 or so distinct CDR3 sequences, about 29% seen once. The chain uses TRBV6-1 and TRBJ2-7; D gene ambiguous. The clonotype was recovered from a human donor with COVID-19. Sequences were obtained from cultured CD4+ T cells from blood. The CDR3 here is CASSEYSTYEQYF. Written as DNA, the CDR3 is TGTGCCAGCAGTGAATACTCCACCTACGAGCAGTACTTC.